These 24 T cell receptor beta chains were sequenced from one sample in a study of monozygotic twins with inflammatory bowel disease. TCRdb derives one entry per CDR3 protein from the 5' RACE reads, leaving out DNA. Its table lists 350,000 to 550,000 distinct CDR3 sequences. The material sequenced was blood. The receptors were gathered from a human donor with ulcerative colitis or Crohn's disease, or a healthy co-twin of an affected twin (not recorded which).

The rearrangement joins TRBV4-2 to TRBJ2-2; TCRdb proposes TRBD1, but this gene call is untestable without DNA. Germline lookup yields CDR1 LGHNA and CDR2 YNFKEQ. This CDR3 spans 15 amino acids. CDR3 region: CASSQGRGLAGELFF.

This sequence joins TRBV5-8 and TRBJ1-1; without DNA, the TCRdb call of TRBD1 cannot be checked. The CDR3 totals 13 residues. CDR1 and CDR2 from the germline V gene are SGHTS and YDEGEE. Here the CDR3 reads CASSWDRDSEAFF. Combining the CDR3 with reference TRBV5-8 and TRBJ1-1 gives the whole variable domain EAGVTQSPTHLIKTRGQQATLRCSPISGHTSVYWYQQALGLGLQFLLWYDEGEERNRGNFPPRFSGRQFPNYSSELNVNALELEDSALYLCASSWDRDSEAFFGQGTRLTVV.

This rearrangement joins TRBV7-3 to TRBJ2-1; TCRdb's D gene call, TRBD1, goes unchecked for lack of DNA. Looked up from germline, CDR1 is SGHTA and CDR2 is FQGTGA. The CDR3 sequence is 13 residues long. The CDR3 is CASSPRGNGEQFF.

The chain carries TRBV5-1 and TRBJ2-7; absent DNA, TCRdb's TRBD1 call cannot be checked. This CDR3 region has 15 residues. Germline CDR1 reads SGHRS; CDR2 reads YFSETQ. The CDR3 is CASSRAGTGSYEQYF.

V is TRBV12-3 or TRBV12-4 and J is TRBJ2-7; TCRdb proposes TRBD1, but this gene call is untestable without DNA. The CDR3 consists of 15 residues. CDR3 amino acids: CASSQTGGSSYEQYF.

The chain joins TRBV9 to TRBJ2-1; TCRdb's assignment of TRBD1 cannot be checked, as there is no DNA. CDR1 and CDR2 (germline): SGDLS, YYNGEE. The CDR3 runs to 15 residues. This CDR3 reads CASSLGTGGTNEQFF.

This sequence joins TRBV6-1 and TRBJ1-2; TCRdb's D call of TRBD1 is untestable without DNA. There are 16 residues in the CDR3. Germline V gene sequence: CDR1 MNHNS, CDR2 SASEGT. The CDR3 sequence: CASSTPNLDRGYGYTF.

The V and J genes are TRBV7-2 and TRBJ2-1; TCRdb selects TRBD2, and the lack of DNA leaves this call unchecked. Germline loops: CDR1 SGHTA, CDR2 FQGNSA. The CDR3 length is 13 residues. This CDR3 is CASSLGTSGVGIF.

This chain links TRBV11-2 with TRBJ1-1. Germline loops: CDR1 SGHAT, CDR2 FQNNGV. CDR3 length: 14 amino acids. The CDR3 region is CASSTQHGNTEAFF.

V gene TRBV29-1 combines with J gene TRBJ2-5; absent DNA, TCRdb's TRBD2 call cannot be checked. The CDR3 is made up of 15 amino acids. Germline lookup yields CDR1 SQVTM and CDR2 ANQGSEA. The CDR3 loop reads CSVEARTGAAGTQYF.

The chain combines TRBV7-2 with TRBJ1-2; TCRdb outputs TRBD1, but without DNA this stays unchecked. The CDR3 covers 12 residues. Germline lookup yields CDR1 SGHTA and CDR2 FQGNSA. The CDR3 loop is CASSAGGRGYTF.

V gene TRBV11-1 combines with J gene TRBJ1-3; TCRdb picks TRBD1, but there is no DNA to check that call. The CDR3 covers 18 residues. Germline CDR1 and CDR2: SGHAT and FQDESV (reference sequence). CDR3 residues: CASISSVTGRTSGNTIYF.

The chain couples TRBV6-2 or TRBV6-3 to TRBJ2-3; the D call of TRBD1 rests on TCRdb alone, since no DNA is present to check it. The CDR3 totals 15 residues. The germline gives CDR1 MNHEY, CDR2 SVGEGT. CDR3 residues: CASSLPVGRTDTQYF.

The rearrangement joins TRBV4-3 to TRBJ2-2; TCRdb lists TRBD2, though no DNA is available to test this call. The CDR3 is made up of 16 amino acids. Germline V lookup: CDR1 LGHNA, CDR2 YSLEER. CDR3 sequence reads: CASSQEQRANTGELFF.

V gene TRBV27 combines with J gene TRBJ2-1. This CDR3 has 14 residues. The germline V gene has CDR1 MNHEY and CDR2 SMNVEV (reference sequence). The chain's CDR3 is CASSFKDTYNEQLF.

The chain employs TRBV11-2 and TRBJ1-4; TCRdb's D call, TRBD1, is unchecked because there is no DNA. The CDR3 extends over 16 amino acids. CDR1 is SGHAT and CDR2 is FQNNGV in the germline V gene. This CDR3 reads CASSPMGAATNEKLFF.

The V gene is TRBV6-5, the J gene TRBJ1-1; the D call from TCRdb, TRBD1, cannot be confirmed without DNA. The CDR3 covers 14 residues. Germline V gene lookup returns CDR1 MNHEY and CDR2 SVGAGI. The CDR3 loop reads CASSYSGRGREAFF.

This chain's CDR3 is CAMGIGMDGYTF. The chain carries TRBV10-3 and TRBJ1-2; the D call from TCRdb, TRBD1, cannot be confirmed without DNA. CDR1 is ENHRY, CDR2 SYGVKD, per germline. The CDR3 loop spans 12 amino acids.

The gene calls are TRBV6-5 and TRBJ1-5. CDR1 and CDR2 from the germline V gene are MNHEY and SVGAGI. The CDR3 covers 14 residues. The CDR3 reads CASSSVNSNQPQHF.

The CDR3 loop reads CASSLAGTGVVNTEAFF. J is TRBJ1-1 and V is TRBV12-3 or TRBV12-4; without DNA, the TCRdb call of TRBD1 cannot be checked. CDR3 length: 17 residues.

CDR3 protein: CSARDWKGWNSYEQYF. The J gene is TRBJ2-7, the V gene TRBV20-1. The germline V gene encodes CDR1 DFQATT and CDR2 SNEGSKA (reference sequence). The CDR3 runs 16 residues.

V is TRBV5-4 and J is TRBJ2-3; as DNA is missing, the TRBD1 call by TCRdb cannot be tested. The CDR3 sequence is 15 residues long. Germline values: CDR1 SGHNT, CDR2 YYREEE (reference sequence). The chain's CDR3 is CASSLSRISTDTQYF.

The chain couples TRBV4-1 to TRBJ1-5; the TCRdb call, TRBD1, lacks DNA for checking. From germline, CDR1 is MGHRA and CDR2 YSYEKL. The CDR3 is made up of 15 amino acids. Here the CDR3 reads CASSQTGQGNQPQHF.

The chain couples TRBV12-3 or TRBV12-4 to TRBJ2-2; the D gene TCRdb calls, TRBD1, cannot be checked with no DNA. This CDR3 is built from 16 residues. The CDR3 loop reads CASRTSGGSNTGELFF.